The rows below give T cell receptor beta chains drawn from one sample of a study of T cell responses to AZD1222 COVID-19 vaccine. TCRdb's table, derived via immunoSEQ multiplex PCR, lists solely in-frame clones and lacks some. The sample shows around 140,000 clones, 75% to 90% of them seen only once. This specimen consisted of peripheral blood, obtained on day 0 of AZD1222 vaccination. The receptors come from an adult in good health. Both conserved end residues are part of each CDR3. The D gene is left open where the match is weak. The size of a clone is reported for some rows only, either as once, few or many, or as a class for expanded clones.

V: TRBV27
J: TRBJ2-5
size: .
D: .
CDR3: CASSLLRGETQYF
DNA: TGTGCCAGCAGTTTATTAAGGGGAGAGACCCAGTACTTC

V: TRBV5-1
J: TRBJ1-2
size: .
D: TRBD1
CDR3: CASSWSGQGADGYTF
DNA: TGCGCCAGCAGCTGGTCGGGACAGGGGGCTGATGGCTACACCTTC

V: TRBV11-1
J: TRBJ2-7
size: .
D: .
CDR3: CASSLTLTVGYEQYF
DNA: TGTGCCAGCAGCTTAACTCTGACTGTGGGGTACGAGCAGTACTTC

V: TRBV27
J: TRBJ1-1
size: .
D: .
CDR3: CASSSQSGSVSMAEAFF
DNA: TGTGCCAGCAGTTCCCAGTCAGGGTCTGTTTCTATGGCTGAAGCTTTCTTT

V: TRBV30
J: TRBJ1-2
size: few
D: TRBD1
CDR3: CAWTRGRGRGYTF
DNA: TGTGCCTGGACCCGGGGCAGGGGGCGAGGCTACACCTTC

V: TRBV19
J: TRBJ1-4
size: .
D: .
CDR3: CASARSPRATNEKLFF
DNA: TGTGCCAGTGCTCGGAGCCCTAGAGCAACTAATGAAAAACTGTTTTTT

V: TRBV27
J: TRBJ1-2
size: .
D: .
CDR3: CASKFEIGARNYGYTF
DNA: TGTGCCAGCAAGTTTGAGATTGGGGCCCGGAACTATGGCTACACCTTC

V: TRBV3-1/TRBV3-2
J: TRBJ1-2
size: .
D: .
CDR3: CASSLGLGGYTF
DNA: TGTGCCAGCAGCCTAGGCCTTGGGGGCTACACCTTC

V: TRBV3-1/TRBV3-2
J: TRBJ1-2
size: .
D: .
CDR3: CASSLRGSGPPPEVNGYTF
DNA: TGTGCCAGCAGCCTCAGGGGCTCAGGGCCACCACCTGAAGTGAATGGCTACACCTTC

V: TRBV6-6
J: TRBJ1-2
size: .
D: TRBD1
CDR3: CASSYPGQGPNGYTF
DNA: TGTGCCAGCAGTTACCCGGGACAGGGCCCTAATGGCTACACCTTC

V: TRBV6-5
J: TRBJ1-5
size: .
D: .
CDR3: CASRQTGSNQPQHF
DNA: TGTGCCAGCCGGCAGACCGGTAGCAATCAGCCCCAGCATTTT

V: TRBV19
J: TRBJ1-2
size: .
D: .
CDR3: CASSMGGYYGYTF
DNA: TGTGCCAGTAGTATGGGCGGATACTATGGCTACACCTTC

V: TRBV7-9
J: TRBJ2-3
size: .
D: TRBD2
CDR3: CASSTTSGAKLSTDTQYF
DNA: TGTGCCAGCAGCACGACTAGCGGCGCTAAACTGAGCACAGATACGCAGTATTTT

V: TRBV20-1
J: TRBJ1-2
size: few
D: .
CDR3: CSARAGVGYTF
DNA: TGCAGTGCTAGAGCGGGGGTTGGCTACACCTTC

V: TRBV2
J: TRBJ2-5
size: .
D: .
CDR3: CASSDGVLGATGETQYF
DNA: TGTGCCAGCAGTGATGGGGTCCTTGGAGCAACGGGGGAGACCCAGTACTTC

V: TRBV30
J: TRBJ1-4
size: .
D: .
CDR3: CAWSVENVELFF
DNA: TGTGCCTGGAGTGTCGAGAACGTTGAACTGTTTTTT

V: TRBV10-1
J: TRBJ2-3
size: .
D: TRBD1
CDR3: CASSDTDRAQYF
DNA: TGCGCCAGCAGTGATACGGACAGGGCGCAGTATTTT

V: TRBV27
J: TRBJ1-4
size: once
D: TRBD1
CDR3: CASSPGTGAEKLFF
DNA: TGTGCCAGCAGTCCCGGGACAGGGGCTGAAAAACTGTTTTTT

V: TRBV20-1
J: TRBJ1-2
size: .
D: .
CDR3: CSARDGGGYTF
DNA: TGCAGTGCTAGAGATGGGGGTGGCTACACCTTC

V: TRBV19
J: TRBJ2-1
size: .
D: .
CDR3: CASSSTGVRQFF
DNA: TGTGCCAGTAGTTCGACGGGAGTGCGGCAGTTCTTC

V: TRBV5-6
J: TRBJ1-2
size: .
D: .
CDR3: CASSLGPKGYHGYTF
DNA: TGTGCCAGCAGCTTGGGCCCGAAGGGGTATCATGGCTACACCTTC

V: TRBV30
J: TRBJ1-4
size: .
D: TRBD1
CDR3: CAWSSDRGIEKLFF
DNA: TGTGCCTGGAGTTCGGACAGGGGAATTGAAAAACTGTTTTTT

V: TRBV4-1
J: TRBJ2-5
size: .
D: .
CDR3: CASSQVGILGAETQYF
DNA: TGCGCCAGCAGCCAAGTGGGCATCCTCGGGGCGGAGACCCAGTACTTC

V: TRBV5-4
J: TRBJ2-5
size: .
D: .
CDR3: CASSSQSRLETQYF
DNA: TGTGCCAGCAGCTCCCAGAGTCGGTTGGAGACCCAGTACTTC

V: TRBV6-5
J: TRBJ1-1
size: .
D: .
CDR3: CASSYFEGGEAFF
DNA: TGTGCCAGCAGTTACTTCGAGGGCGGGGAAGCTTTCTTT

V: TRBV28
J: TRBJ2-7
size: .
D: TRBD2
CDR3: CASSTKAGGISYEQYF
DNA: TGTGCCAGCAGTACTAAAGCGGGAGGGATCTCCTACGAGCAGTACTTC

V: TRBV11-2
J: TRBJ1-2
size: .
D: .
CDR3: CASSLDLGTARVVGVGYTF
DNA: TGTGCCAGCAGCTTAGATTTGGGTACAGCTAGGGTCGTGGGTGTGGGCTACACCTTC

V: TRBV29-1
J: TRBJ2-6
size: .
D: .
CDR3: CSVGVRANVLTF
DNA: TGCAGCGTTGGGGTACGTGCCAACGTCCTGACTTTC

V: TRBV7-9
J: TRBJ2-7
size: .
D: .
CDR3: CASSADRLLPYEQYF
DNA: TGTGCCAGCAGCGCAGACCGACTTCTTCCCTACGAGCAGTACTTC